This T cell receptor beta chain was sequenced in a study of blood T cell repertoires in COVID-19. Study overall: The samples span acute and convalescent COVID-19 from the United States, Italy and Spain.

The authors' processing: Quantification of nucleated cells was approximated via reference gene primer amplification. Assay used: immunoSEQ multiplex PCR; TCRdb lists only in-frame clones, some missing. The V and J calls and the clone size are those of that table, but D and trimming were determined from the DNA. The data contain 250,000 to 300,000 clones, roughly 80% of them singletons. Germline V gene lookup returns CDR1 MNHEY and CDR2 SMNVEV (reference sequence). V lost 6 bases to trimming and J lost 14 bases, with 14 bases between them. CDR3 length equals 12 residues. J is TRBJ1-6 and V is TRBV27, with a tentative D call TRBD1 (5 bases). Source material: peripheral blood. The TCR sequence derives from a man aged 60 to 75 who had recovered from COVID-19. The CDR3 DNA follows: TGTGCCAGCAGCACAGGTTTGATGGCCCTCCACTTT. This translates into CASSTGLMALHF.